One T cell receptor beta chain is described in this entry. Its target is not known. Germline V gene data show CDR1 as DFQATT and CDR2 as SNEGSKA (reference sequence). Trimming pared 5 bases from V and 3 bases from J, leaving 8 bases between. The CDR3 is 13 residues long. Incorporated into the TCR beta cDNA libraries were unique molecular identifiers, which served to reduce PCR and sequencing biases. There were roughly 0.95 to 11 million T cells, and roughly 0.5 million cDNA molecules came from them. TCRdb itself ran the PCR reads through MiXCR, one entry per CDR3 protein. The repertoire has about 500,000 distinct CDR3 sequences, 40% to 55% of them found once; the top ten carry 12%. This specimen belongs to a study of post-analysis software for immune sequencing data. Study conclusions and caveats: Controls' normalized Chao1 diversity significantly exceeded that of multiple sclerosis patients. TRBV5-6, TRBV5-1 and TRBV20-1 were among five TRBV segments more frequent in patients than controls.

The TCR comes from a girl under 18 with multiple sclerosis. The V call is TRBV20-1, the J call TRBJ1-6, with a weak D call TRBD1 (5 bases). Material: blood. The CDR3 DNA sequence: TGCAGTGCTGGGGCGGGCTATAATTCACCCCTCCACTTT. Translation: CSAGAGYNSPLHF.